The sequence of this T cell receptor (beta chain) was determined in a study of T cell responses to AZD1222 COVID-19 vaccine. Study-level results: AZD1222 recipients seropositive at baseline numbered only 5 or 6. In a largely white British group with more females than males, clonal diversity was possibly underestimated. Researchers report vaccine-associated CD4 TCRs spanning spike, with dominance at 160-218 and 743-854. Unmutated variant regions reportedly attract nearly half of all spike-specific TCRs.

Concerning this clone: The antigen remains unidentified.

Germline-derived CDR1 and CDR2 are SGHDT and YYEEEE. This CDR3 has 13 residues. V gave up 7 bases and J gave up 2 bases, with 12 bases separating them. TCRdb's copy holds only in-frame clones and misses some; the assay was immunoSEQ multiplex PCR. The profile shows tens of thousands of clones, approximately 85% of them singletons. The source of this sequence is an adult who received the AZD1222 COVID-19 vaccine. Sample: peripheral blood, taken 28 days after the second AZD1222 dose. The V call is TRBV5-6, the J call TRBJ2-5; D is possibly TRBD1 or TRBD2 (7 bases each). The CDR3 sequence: CASGGDRQETQYF. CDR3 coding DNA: TGTGCCAGCGGGGGGGACAGACAAGAGACCCAGTACTTC.